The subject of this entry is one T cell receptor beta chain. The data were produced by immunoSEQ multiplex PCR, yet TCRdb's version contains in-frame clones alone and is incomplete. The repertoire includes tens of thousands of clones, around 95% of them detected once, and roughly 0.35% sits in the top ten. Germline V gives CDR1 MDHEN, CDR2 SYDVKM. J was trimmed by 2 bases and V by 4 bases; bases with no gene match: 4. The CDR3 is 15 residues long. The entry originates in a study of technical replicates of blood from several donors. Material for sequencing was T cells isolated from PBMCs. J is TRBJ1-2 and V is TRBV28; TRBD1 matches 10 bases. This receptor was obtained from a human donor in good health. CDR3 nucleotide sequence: TGTGCCAGCAGTTCTCCGGGACAGGGGAACTATGGCTACACCTTC. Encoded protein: CASSSPGQGNYGYTF.